The sample holds many counts of the clone carrying this T cell receptor (beta chain). This record comes from a study of neurological immune-mediated disorders. The CDR3 loop spans 16 amino acids. Germline CDR1 is LGHNA and CDR2 is YNFKEQ. Trimming cost V 0 bases and J 0 bases, with 9 bases left between them. Via MiXCR, TCRdb re-called the 5' RACE reads, giving one row per CDR3 protein. This table holds approximately 90,000 distinct CDR3 sequences, 3.5% found once. Material: PBMCs. The genes are TRBV4-2 and TRBJ1-3; D not certain. The receptor was isolated from a woman younger than 35 with multiple sclerosis. In nucleotides, the CDR3 is TGTGCCAGCAGCCAAGAAGAGGGCAGCTCTGGAAACACCATATATTTT. It encodes CASSQEEGSSGNTIYF.